This TCR beta chain was profiled in a study of PD-L1 blockade in urothelial cancer. As for the study in general: Men with urothelial cancer arising in the bladder made up about 90% of the roughly 29 patients. Blood drawn 3 weeks (second dose) and 6 weeks after treatment start was analyzed. Blood-derived samples held a median around 140,000 T cells.

Stated time point: peripheral blood 6 weeks after treatment start. The cohort comprised individuals with locally advanced or metastatic urothelial carcinoma. The CDR3 length is 14 residues. Per the germline V gene, CDR1 is SGHDT and CDR2 is YYEEEE. Trimming removed 3 bases from V and 0 bases from J, with 9 bases in between. The assay was immunoSEQ multiplex PCR, and TCRdb's table has in-frame clones only and misses some. The sample comprises around 45,000 clones, around four fifths of which are singletons, and about 14% rests with the top ten. The sequences come from PBMCs, collected around atezolizumab (anti-PD-L1) treatment. The rearrangement uses TRBV5-6 and TRBJ1-2; D remains unclear. The clonotype comes from a man aged 60 to 69 with urothelial cancer. CDR3 DNA sequence: TGTGCCAGCAGCTCATACTCCCCTAACTATGGCTACACCTTC. Translated: CASSSYSPNYGYTF.